These 14 T cell receptor beta chains were sequenced from one sample in a study of molecular identifiers for immune sequencing clone quantification. TCRdb reanalysed the PCR reads using MiXCR and keeps one entry per CDR3 protein. The sample contains nearly 55,000 distinct CDR3 sequences, approximately 40% of which appear only once. Sequenced sample: naive CD8+ T cells from blood, with Jurkat cell RNA spiked in. Subset of the sample: FACS-sorted CD8+CD4-CCR7+CD45RA+ naive T cells. The receptors originated from a human donor in good health. Some libraries in this study had Jurkat cell RNA spiked in.

This clonotype was seen many times. V gene TRBV6-5 combines with J gene TRBJ2-7, with TRBD2 matching 13 bases. The junction had 2 bases not matched to a gene; V was cut back by 2 bases and J by 4 bases. The CDR3 consists of 15 residues. Germline V gene sequence: CDR1 MNHEY, CDR2 SVGAGI. Here the CDR3 DNA reads TGTGCCAGCAGTTACGGGACTAGCGGGATGTACGAGCAGTACTTC. Translated: CASSYGTSGMYEQYF.

The rearrangement joins TRBV20-1 to TRBJ2-5; TRBD1 matches at 9 bases. The CDR3 sequence is 14 residues long. Germline V CDR1 and CDR2: DFQATT, SNEGSKA (reference sequence). The CDR3 protein is CLPINRGLRETQYF. CDR3 nucleotide sequence: TGCCTTCCTATTAACAGGGGGCTGCGGGAGACCCAGTACTTC.

This clonotype was seen once. The chain has TRBV27 and TRBJ2-7, with no clear D. With 0 bases removed from V and 2 bases from J, the gap between germline ends came to 8 bases. The CDR3 has 14 residues. Looked up from germline, CDR1 is MNHEY and CDR2 is SMNVEV (reference sequence). The chain's CDR3 is CASSLSSPTYEQYF. CDR3 coding DNA: TGTGCCAGCAGTTTATCGTCCCCAACCTACGAGCAGTACTTC.

This clonotype was picked up many times. The chain recombines TRBV2 with TRBJ2-3, with D perhaps matching TRBD2 (5 bases). Trimming removed 2 bases from V and 5 bases from J, with 14 bases in between. The germline CDR1 and CDR2 sequences are SNHLY and FYNNEI. The CDR3 runs 15 residues. The CDR3: CASSETSSREDTQYF. CDR3 coding DNA: TGTGCCAGCAGTGAAACGTCTAGCCGCGAAGATACGCAGTATTTT.

The rearrangement links TRBV9 to TRBJ2-1, with 11 bases matching TRBD2. Per germline, CDR1 SGDLS and CDR2 YYNGEE. The CDR3 is made up of 15 amino acids. V lost 0 bases to trimming and J lost 8 bases; unmatched junction nucleotides: 4. This chain's CDR3 is CASSVGLAGGYEQFF. The DNA for the CDR3 is TGTGCCAGCAGCGTAGGCCTAGCGGGAGGTTATGAGCAGTTCTTC.

This clonotype was detected a few times. The rearrangement links TRBV6-2 or TRBV6-3 to TRBJ2-1, with D maybe TRBD1 (6 bases). This CDR3 spans 15 amino acids. V was shortened by 7 bases and J by 2 bases, with 15 bases between the two germline ends. CDR1 and CDR2 from the germline V gene are MNHEY and SVGEGT. The CDR3 reads CASTITGSPYNEQFF. CDR3 nucleotide sequence: TGTGCCAGCACTATCACAGGGTCCCCCTACAATGAGCAGTTCTTC.

Concerning this clonotype itself: This could be a read error, since a much larger clone is one nucleotide away. The V and J genes are TRBV12-3 or TRBV12-4 and TRBJ2-7, with D perhaps TRBD1 (5 bases). This CDR3 has 12 amino acids. In DNA, the CDR3 is TGTGCCACCCAGTCCCAGGGCTACGCGCAGTACTTC. This sequence encodes CATQSQGYAQYF.

This clonotype was seen a few times. One junction end disagrees with the germline gene, perhaps due to a read error. The chain employs TRBV6-2 or TRBV6-3 and TRBJ2-3, with TRBD2 matching over 11 bases. The CDR3 has 14 residues. Looked up from germline, CDR1 is MNHEY and CDR2 is SVGEGT. Here the CDR3 reads CASRVAGGLDKQYF. The DNA of the CDR3 is TGTGCCAGCAGGGTAGCGGGAGGGCTTGATAAGCAGTATTTT.

This clonotype was observed a few times. The chain employs TRBV14 and TRBJ2-3; 7 bases fit TRBD2. This CDR3 region has 17 residues. The J segment lost 1 base and the V segment lost 4 bases, leaving 11 bases of the junction unmatched. CDR1 SGHDN and CDR2 FVKESK come from the germline V gene. CDR3 loop: CASSPLLGGFRTDTQYF. The CDR3 bases are TGTGCCAGCAGCCCACTACTCGGGGGGTTTCGCACAGATACGCAGTATTTT.

The chain couples TRBV10-3 to TRBJ1-1, with D unclear. V was clipped by 4 bases and J by 8 bases, with 20 bases between them. CDR1 and CDR2 from the germline V gene are ENHRY and SYGVKD. The CDR3 has 15 residues. The CDR3, as DNA: TGTGCCATCAGTGTTAATCAGGAGGTTGCGAGGGAAGCTTTCTTT. Protein product: CAISVNQEVAREAFF.

Notes on this clonotype: The conserved closing phenylalanine or tryptophan is absent in this CDR3, likely reflecting a read error. The chain links TRBV14 to TRBJ2-7, with D tentatively TRBD2 (6 bases). The CDR3 is 13 amino acids. Germline V gene sequence: CDR1 SGHDN, CDR2 FVKESK. Trimming stripped 3 bases from V and 5 bases from J, with 11 bases between. For the CDR3, the DNA is TGTGCCAGCAGCCACTACAGCGGGCACGAGCAGTACTAC. Amino acid sequence: CASSHYSGHEQYY.

This clonotype was observed a handful of times. The V and J genes are TRBV15 and TRBJ2-2; 11 nucleotides match TRBD2. V shed 0 bases and J 3 bases; nucleotides not matched to a gene: 3. The CDR3 totals 17 residues. Germline lookup yields CDR1 LNHNV and CDR2 YYDKDF (reference sequence). CDR3 residues: CATSRDRLAGYTGELFF. In nucleotides, the CDR3 is TGTGCCACCAGCAGAGACCGACTAGCGGGGTACACCGGGGAGCTGTTTTTT. The full variable domain, completed using reference TRBV15 and TRBJ2-2, is DAMVIQNPRYQVTQFGKPVTLSCSQTLNHNVMYWYQQKSSQAPKLLFHYYDKDFNNEADTPDNFQSRRPNTSFCFLDIRSPGLGDTAMYLCATSRDRLAGYTGELFFGEGSRLTVL.

The genes are TRBV24-1 and TRBJ2-3; D is ambiguous. The CDR3 has 11 amino acids. Trimming pared 9 bases from V and 0 bases from J, leaving 3 bases between. CDR1 and CDR2 from the germline V gene are KGHDR and SFDVKD. The DNA for the CDR3 is TGTGCCACCGAGAGCACAGATACGCAGTATTTT. Translation: CATESTDTQYF.

The V call is TRBV23-1, the J call TRBJ2-7, with D possibly being TRBD1 (6 bases). Being an ORF, TRBV23-1 has a function that is uncertain. The CDR3 consists of 16 residues. The V end lost 2 bases, the J end lost 2 bases, and 16 bases lay between the germline ends. The CDR3 DNA follows: TGCGCCAGCAGTCAAGCCGTGACAGGAAATACCTACGAGCAGTACTTC. It yields the protein CASSQAVTGNTYEQYF.